The entry below describes one T cell receptor beta chain. This table comes from immunoSEQ multiplex PCR, and its TCRdb copy is limited to in-frame clones, with some not included. The sample lists 40,000 to 45,000 clones; approximately 92% were seen once. V trimming: 6 bases; J trimming: 0 bases; junction bases outside the gene matches: 2. CDR3 size: 15 residues. Germline V CDR1 and CDR2: LNHDA, SQIVND (reference sequence). This record comes from a study of blood T cell repertoires in COVID-19. This TCR was recovered from a human donor in a cohort sampled during active COVID-19. The specimen was peripheral blood. The chain recombines TRBV19 with TRBJ2-2; TRBD2 aligns across 9 bases. The CDR3 protein is CASRSGGTNTGELFF. CDR3 in DNA: TGTGCCAGTAGGAGCGGGGGGACGAACACCGGGGAGCTGTTTTTT.